This T cell receptor (beta chain) was found in a study of identifying expanded T cells in peripheral blood. The CDR3 length is 12 residues. Germline CDR1 is SGDLS and CDR2 is YYNGEE. V gave up 0 bases and J gave up 2 bases, with 3 bases separating them. Method: immunoSEQ multiplex PCR; TCRdb's copy keeps in-frame clones and lacks some. The sample carries 120,000 or so clones, 75% to 90% recorded once. The sequence was obtained from a person aged 18-70 years in good health. Source material: blood. The V call is TRBV9, the J call TRBJ2-7; D is unclear. The chain's CDR3 is CASSVVPYEQYF. DNA for the CDR3: TGTGCCAGCAGCGTAGTCCCCTACGAGCAGTACTTC.